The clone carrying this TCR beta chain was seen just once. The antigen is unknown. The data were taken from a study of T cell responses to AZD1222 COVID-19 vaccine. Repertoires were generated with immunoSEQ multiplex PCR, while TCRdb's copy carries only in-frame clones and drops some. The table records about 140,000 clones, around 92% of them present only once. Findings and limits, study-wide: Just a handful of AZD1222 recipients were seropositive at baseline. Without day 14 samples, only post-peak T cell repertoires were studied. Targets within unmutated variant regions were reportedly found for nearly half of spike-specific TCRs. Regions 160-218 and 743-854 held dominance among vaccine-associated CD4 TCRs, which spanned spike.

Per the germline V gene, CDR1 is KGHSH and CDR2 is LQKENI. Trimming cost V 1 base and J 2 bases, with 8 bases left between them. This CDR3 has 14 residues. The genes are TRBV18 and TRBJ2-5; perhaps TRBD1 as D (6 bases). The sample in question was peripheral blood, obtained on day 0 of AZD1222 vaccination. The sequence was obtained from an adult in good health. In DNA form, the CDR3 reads TGTGCCAGCTCACCACTGGACAGTCAAGAGACCCAGTACTTC. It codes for CASSPLDSQETQYF. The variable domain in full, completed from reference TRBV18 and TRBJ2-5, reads NAGVMQNPRHLVRRRGQEARLRCSPMKGHSHVYWYRQLPEEGLKFMVYLQKENIIDESGMPKERFSAEFPKEGPSILRIQQVVRGDSAAYFCASSPLDSQETQYFGPGTRLLVL.